This TCR beta chain was documented in a study of blood T cell repertoires in COVID-19. At the level of the study: The United States, Italy and Spain supplied acute and convalescent COVID-19 samples. From T cells, B-cell-depleted T cells, or PBMCs came the material, which was cDNA or gDNA.

Sequencing used immunoSEQ multiplex PCR; TCRdb keeps in-frame clones, though not all of them. The repertoire has tens of thousands of clones, around 80% of them found once; the top ten carry more than 2%. The CDR3 has 16 residues. Germline CDR1 WNHNN, CDR2 SYGVQD (reference sequence). V was pared by 3 bases and J by 2 bases, with 8 bases of the junction left unmatched. The source material was peripheral blood. The chain is built from TRBV10-1 and TRBJ2-7, with 9 bases aligning to TRBD2. The sequence derives from a man of 80 years or more with active or convalescent COVID-19. CDR3 bases: TGCGCCAGCAGTGACCATAGCGGGAGAACCCCCTACGAGCAGTACTTC. This codes for CASSDHSGRTPYEQYF.